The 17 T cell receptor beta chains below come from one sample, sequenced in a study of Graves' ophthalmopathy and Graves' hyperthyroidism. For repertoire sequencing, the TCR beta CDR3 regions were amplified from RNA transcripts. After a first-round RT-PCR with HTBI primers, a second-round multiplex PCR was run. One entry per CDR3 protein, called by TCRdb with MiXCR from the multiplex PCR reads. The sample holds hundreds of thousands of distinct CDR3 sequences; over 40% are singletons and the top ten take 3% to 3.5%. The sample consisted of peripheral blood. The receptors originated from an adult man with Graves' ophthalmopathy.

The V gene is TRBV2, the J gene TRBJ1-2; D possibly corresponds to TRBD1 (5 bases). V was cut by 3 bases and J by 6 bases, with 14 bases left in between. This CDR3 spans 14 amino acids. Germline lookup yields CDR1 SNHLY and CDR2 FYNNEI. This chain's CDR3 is CASSDHRGGDGYTF. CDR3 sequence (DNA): TGTGCCAGCAGTGATCATCGCGGAGGGGATGGCTACACCTTC.

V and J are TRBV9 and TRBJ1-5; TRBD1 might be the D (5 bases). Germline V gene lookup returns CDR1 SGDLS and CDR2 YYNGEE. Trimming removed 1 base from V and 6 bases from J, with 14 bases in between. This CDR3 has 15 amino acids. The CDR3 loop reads CASSVLSGFGQPQHF. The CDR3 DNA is TGTGCCAGCAGCGTACTGTCAGGGTTCGGTCAGCCCCAGCATTTT. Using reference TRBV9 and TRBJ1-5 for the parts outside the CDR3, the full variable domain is DSGVTQTPKHLITATGQRVTLRCSPRSGDLSVYWYQQSLDQGLQFLIQYYNGEERAKGNILERFSAQQFPDLHSELNLSSLELGDSALYFCASSVLSGFGQPQHFGDGTRLSIL.

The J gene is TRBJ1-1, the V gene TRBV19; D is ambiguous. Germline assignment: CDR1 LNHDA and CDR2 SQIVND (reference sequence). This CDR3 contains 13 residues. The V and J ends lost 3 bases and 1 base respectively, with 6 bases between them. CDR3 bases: TGTGCCAGTAGTATTATGTCGAACACTGAAGCTTTCTTT. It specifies CASSIMSNTEAFF.

The CDR3: CASSKGGGTDTGELFF. The CDR3 region has the DNA TGTGCCAGCAGCAAGGGGGGGGGAACGGACACCGGGGAGCTGTTTTTT. This rearrangement joins TRBV7-9 to TRBJ2-2; maybe TRBD2 (7 bases). V shed 5 bases and J shed 3 bases, with 16 bases lying between them. CDR3 size: 16 residues. The germline CDR1 and CDR2 sequences are SEHNR and FQNEAQ (reference sequence).

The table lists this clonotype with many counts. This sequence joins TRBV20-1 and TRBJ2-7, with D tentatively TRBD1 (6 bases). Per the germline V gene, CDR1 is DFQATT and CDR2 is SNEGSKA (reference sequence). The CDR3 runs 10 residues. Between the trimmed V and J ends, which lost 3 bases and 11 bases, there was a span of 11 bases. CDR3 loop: CSASLTGEYF. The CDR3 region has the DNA TGCAGTGCTAGTTTGACAGGCGAGTACTTC.

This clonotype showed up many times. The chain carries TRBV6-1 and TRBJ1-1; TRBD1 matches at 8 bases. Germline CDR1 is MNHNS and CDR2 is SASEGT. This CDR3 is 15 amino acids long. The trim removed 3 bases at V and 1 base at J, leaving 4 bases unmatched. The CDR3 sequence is CASSDPTGANTEAFF. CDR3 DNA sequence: TGTGCCAGCAGTGACCCGACAGGGGCGAACACTGAAGCTTTCTTT.

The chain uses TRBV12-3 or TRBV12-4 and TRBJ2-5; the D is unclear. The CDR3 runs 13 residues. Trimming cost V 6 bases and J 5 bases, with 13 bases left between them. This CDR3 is CASSFTVYETQYF. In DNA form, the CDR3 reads TGTGCCAGCAGCTTTACCGTTTACGAGACCCAGTACTTC.

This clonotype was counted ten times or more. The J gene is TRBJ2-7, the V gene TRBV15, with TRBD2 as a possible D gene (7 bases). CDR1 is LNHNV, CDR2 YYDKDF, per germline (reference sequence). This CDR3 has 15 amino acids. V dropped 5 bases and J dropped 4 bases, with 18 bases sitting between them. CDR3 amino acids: CATSSLGGGSYEQYF. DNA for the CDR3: TGTGCCACCAGCTCCCTCGGGGGCGGGAGTTACGAGCAGTACTTC.

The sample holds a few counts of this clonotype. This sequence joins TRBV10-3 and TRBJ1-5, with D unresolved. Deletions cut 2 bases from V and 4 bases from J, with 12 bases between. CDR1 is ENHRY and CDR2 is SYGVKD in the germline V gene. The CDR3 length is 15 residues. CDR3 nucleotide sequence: TGTGCCATCAGTGAGGAACGGTATGTTAATCAGCCCCAGCATTTT. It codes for CAISEERYVNQPQHF.

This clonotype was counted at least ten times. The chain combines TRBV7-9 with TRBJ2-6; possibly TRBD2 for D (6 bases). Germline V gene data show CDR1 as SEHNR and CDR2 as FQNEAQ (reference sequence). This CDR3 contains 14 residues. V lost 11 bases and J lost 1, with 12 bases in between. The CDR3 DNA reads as TGTGCCGGCTGGGAGGTTTCTGGGGCCAACGTCCTGACTTTC. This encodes CAGWEVSGANVLTF.

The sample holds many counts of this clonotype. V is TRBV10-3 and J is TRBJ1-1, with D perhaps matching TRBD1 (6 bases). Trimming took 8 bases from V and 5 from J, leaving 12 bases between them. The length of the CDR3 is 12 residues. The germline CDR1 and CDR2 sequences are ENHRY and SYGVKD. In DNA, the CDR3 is TGTGCCATCGGGGCAGGGGAGACTGAAGCTTTCTTT. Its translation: CAIGAGETEAFF.

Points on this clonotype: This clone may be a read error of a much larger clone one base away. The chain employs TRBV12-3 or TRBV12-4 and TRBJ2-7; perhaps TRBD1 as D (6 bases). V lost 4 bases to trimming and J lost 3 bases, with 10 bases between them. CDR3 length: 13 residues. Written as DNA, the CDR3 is TGTGCCAGCAGTTCGGACAGATACTACGAGCAGTACGTC. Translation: CASSSDRYYEQYV.

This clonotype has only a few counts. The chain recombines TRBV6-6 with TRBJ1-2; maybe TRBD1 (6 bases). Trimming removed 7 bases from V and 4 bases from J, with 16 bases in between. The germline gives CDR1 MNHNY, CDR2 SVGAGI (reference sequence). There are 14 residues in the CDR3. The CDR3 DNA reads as TGTGCCAGCAAGGGGGGACCTCAGAGCTATGGCTACACCTTC. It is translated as CASKGGPQSYGYTF.

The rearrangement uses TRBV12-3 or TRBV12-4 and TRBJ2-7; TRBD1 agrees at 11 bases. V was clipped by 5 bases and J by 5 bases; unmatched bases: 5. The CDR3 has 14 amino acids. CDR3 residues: CASSPRTGGDEQYF. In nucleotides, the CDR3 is TGTGCCAGCAGTCCACGGACAGGGGGCGACGAGCAGTACTTC.

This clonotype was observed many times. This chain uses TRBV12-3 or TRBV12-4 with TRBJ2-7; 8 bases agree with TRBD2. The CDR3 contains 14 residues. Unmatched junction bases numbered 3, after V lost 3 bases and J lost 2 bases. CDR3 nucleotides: TGTGCCAGCAGTTTTGGGCGGGGGGCCTACGAGCAGTACTTC. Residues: CASSFGRGAYEQYF.

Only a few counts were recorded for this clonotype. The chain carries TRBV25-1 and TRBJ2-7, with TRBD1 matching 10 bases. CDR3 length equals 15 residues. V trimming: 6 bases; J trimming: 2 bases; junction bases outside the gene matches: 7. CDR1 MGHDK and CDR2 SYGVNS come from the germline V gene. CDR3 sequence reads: CASRADRGQAYEQYF. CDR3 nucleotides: TGTGCCAGCAGGGCCGACAGGGGGCAAGCCTACGAGCAGTACTTC.

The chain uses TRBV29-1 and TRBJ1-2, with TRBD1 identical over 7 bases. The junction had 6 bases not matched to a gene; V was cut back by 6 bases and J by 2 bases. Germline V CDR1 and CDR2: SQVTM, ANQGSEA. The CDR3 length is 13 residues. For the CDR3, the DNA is TGCAGCGTCCGGGGGACAGCGAACTATGGCTACACCTTC. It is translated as CSVRGTANYGYTF.